Included here is one T cell receptor beta chain sequence, with context. Its matching antigen is unknown. The method was immunoSEQ multiplex PCR; TCRdb's version includes in-frame clones alone and lacks a portion of them. The sample yields 150,000 to 200,000 clones, around 95% seen once. This record comes from a study of T cell responses to AZD1222 COVID-19 vaccine. The CDR3 totals 12 residues. The germline gives CDR1 MNHEY, CDR2 SVGAGI. The V and J ends lost 6 bases and 5 bases respectively, with 10 bases between them. Study results and limitations: Only a handful of AZD1222 recipients, several in all, had baseline seropositivity. Vaccine-related CD4 TCRs covered spike, predominating at 160-218 and 743-854. There were repertoire samples only from the period after the peak T cell response.

The chain carries TRBV6-5 and TRBJ1-2; D gene unclear. The clonotype originates from an adult in good health. Specimen: peripheral blood, collected on day 0 of AZD1222 vaccination. CDR3 amino acids: CASRPEYYGYTF. The CDR3 DNA follows: TGTGCCAGCAGACCTGAGTATTATGGCTACACCTTC.